Many counts were recorded for the clone carrying this T cell receptor beta chain. Antigen unknown. The CDR3 extends over 10 amino acids. The germline V and J ends were trimmed by 6 bases and 2 bases, with 2 bases remaining between them. Germline assignment: CDR1 DFQATT and CDR2 SNEGSKA (reference sequence). These data originate in a study of neurological immune-mediated disorders. The study, taken as a whole, reports: The study found the most TCR clonal expansion in HTLV-1-associated myelopathy and the least in multiple sclerosis, below healthy controls.

In TCRdb, the 5' RACE reads were re-called with MiXCR into one record per CDR3 protein. The sample lists fewer than 85,000 distinct CDR3 sequences; approximately 5% were seen once. Unsorted libraries were derived from 2 million PBMCs stored at -80 C. This receptor was taken from a woman in her 70s with multiple sclerosis. The V call is TRBV20-1, the J call TRBJ2-1; no definite D call. Sequencing used PBMCs. The CDR3 sequence: CSATYNEQFF. Here the CDR3 DNA reads TGCAGTGCGACCTACAATGAGCAGTTCTTC.